Following are 24 T cell receptor beta chains from one sample sequenced in a study of prognosis after radiotherapy for stage I lung cancer. It was by two-round multiplex PCR that TCR beta CDR3 was amplified from genomic DNA. First-round PCR used primers specific to each TRBV and TRBJ gene. MiXCR was run by TCRdb on the multiplex PCR reads, yielding one entry per CDR3 protein. The data show approximately 22,000 distinct CDR3 sequences, with around 46% seen just once and roughly a third held by the top ten. This sample comprised PBMCs, obtained before or after stereotactic body radiation therapy (not recorded which). All receptors derive from a donor at least 50 years old with non-small cell lung cancer.

There are many counts of this clonotype. The CDR3 here is CASNTDTQYF. In DNA, the CDR3 is TGTGCCAGTAACACAGATACGCAGTATTTT. The genes are TRBV2 and TRBJ2-3; D not certain. This CDR3 is built from 10 residues. V lost 9 bases and J lost 2, with 3 bases in between. The germline V gene encodes CDR1 SNHLY and CDR2 FYNNEI.

For this clonotype: A much larger clone is a single base away; this may be a read error. The rearrangement uses TRBV7-9 and TRBJ2-5; unclear D gene. V dropped 5 bases and J dropped 5 bases, with 15 bases sitting between them. The CDR3 is 14 residues long. Germline CDR1 and CDR2: SEHNR and FQNEAQ (reference sequence). The CDR3 nucleotides read TGTGCCAGCAGCCTCCTGGAGCTTGAGGAGACCCAGTACTTC. Translating gives CASSLLELEETQYF.

For this clonotype: The junction shows a germline mismatch at one end, possibly a read error. The chain recombines TRBV7-2 with TRBJ2-6; tentatively, D is TRBD1 (5 bases). This CDR3 is 16 amino acids long. Germline-derived CDR1 and CDR2 are SGHTA and FQGNSA. The CDR3 nucleotides read TGTGCCAGCAGCTCCAGGACATTCTCTGGGGCCAACGTACTGACTTTC. Protein: CASSSRTFSGANVLTF.

Turning to this clonotype: A junction boundary mismatches the germline segment, possibly from a read error. The chain employs TRBV6-5 and TRBJ2-3; D ambiguous. There are 15 residues in the CDR3. Germline loops: CDR1 MNHEY, CDR2 SVGAGI. The CDR3 DNA reads as TGTGCCAGCAGTTACGGATTAAGGAGCACAGATACTCAGTATTTT. Translating gives CASSYGLRSTDTQYF.

About this clonotype itself: Since a much larger clone is just one base distant, this may be a read error. The chain has TRBV29-1 and TRBJ2-3; the D gene is possibly TRBD1 (5 bases). Germline-derived CDR1 and CDR2 are SQVTM and ANQGSEA. There are 14 residues in the CDR3. The V end was cut by 3 bases, the J end by 3 bases, with 13 bases between. The CDR3 region has the DNA TGCAGCGTTGACGTCATGGGGCGGACAGATACGCAGTATTTT. Protein product: CSVDVMGRTDTQYF.

To note about this clonotype: With only one base between it and a far larger clone, this is likely a read error. The J gene is TRBJ2-7, the V gene TRBV6-1; maybe TRBD1 (6 bases). The ends were cut back, 10 bases at V and 0 bases at J, with 10 bases in the middle. Germline CDR1 is MNHNS and CDR2 is SASEGT. The CDR3 covers 12 residues. CDR3 region: CAIRDNSYEQYF. The CDR3 DNA reads as TGTGCCATCCGGGACAACTCCTACGAGCAGTACTTC.

At least ten counts were recorded for this clonotype. This sequence joins TRBV7-2 and TRBJ1-6; no clear D. CDR1 and CDR2 from the germline V gene are SGHTA and FQGNSA. Trimming removed 0 bases from V and 1 base from J, with 16 bases in between. The CDR3 runs to 19 residues. The CDR3 bases are TGTGCCAGCAGCTTAGCCCAGTATAGCCTGGGGTCCTATAATTCACCCCTCCACTTT. It yields the protein CASSLAQYSLGSYNSPLHF.

This clonotype was recorded at least ten times. The CDR3 loop is CASSPLPVGQGSYEQYF. The CDR3 DNA sequence: TGTGCCAGTAGTCCGCTCCCCGTTGGACAGGGCTCCTACGAGCAGTACTTC. V is TRBV19 and J is TRBJ2-7; 8 bases map to TRBD1. Germline V gene data show CDR1 as LNHDA and CDR2 as SQIVND (reference sequence). Trimming removed 5 bases from V and 0 bases from J; junction bases left unmatched: 12. This CDR3 comprises 17 residues.

Concerning this clonotype itself: A read error likely explains this, since a far larger clone differs by one base. CDR3 DNA: TGTGCCAGAAGTGACGGGAGCACAGATACGCAGTATTTT. It encodes CARSDGSTDTQYF. The chain links TRBV6-2 or TRBV6-3 to TRBJ2-3; no firm D call. V was clipped by 9 bases and J by 0 bases, with 10 bases between them. Germline loops: CDR1 MNHEY, CDR2 SVGEGT. This CDR3 has 13 residues.

By sample share, this clonotype is medium-sized (0.01 to 0.1%). V gene TRBV11-3 combines with J gene TRBJ2-7, with 7 bases aligning to TRBD2. The CDR3 is 17 amino acids. Germline V CDR1 and CDR2: SGHNT, YENEEA. After removal of 1 base from V and 4 bases from J, the junction contained 13 bases not matched to a gene. The chain's CDR3 is CASSLGGSGRARYEQYF. The DNA for the CDR3 is TGTGCCAGCAGCTTAGGTGGATCGGGGAGGGCCCGGTACGAGCAGTACTTC.

J is TRBJ1-1 and V is TRBV6-2 or TRBV6-3; D gene uncertain. The V gene's germline CDR1 is MNHEY and CDR2 SVGEGT. This CDR3 region has 14 residues. Trimming left V 5 bases short and J 2 bases short, with 12 bases between. The CDR3 loop reads CASSDAGLNTEAFF. Written as DNA, the CDR3 is TGTGCCAGCAGTGACGCAGGCCTTAACACTGAAGCTTTCTTT.

On this clonotype itself: This likely traces to a read error, being one base from a far larger clone. The J gene is TRBJ2-7, the V gene TRBV6-4; D gene ambiguous. The CDR3 has 12 amino acids. Germline V gives CDR1 MRHNA, CDR2 SNTAGT. The DNA of the CDR3 is TGTGCCAGCCGATCTGACTCCTACGATCAGTACTTC. This codes for CASRSDSYDQYF.

In this sample, this clonotype is medium-sized. CDR3: CASSSYRDSPYEQYF. The CDR3 nucleotides are TGTGCCAGCAGCTCATACCGGGACAGTCCCTACGAGCAGTACTTC. The V call is TRBV11-3, the J call TRBJ2-7; 7 bases map to TRBD1. V dropped 4 bases and J dropped 2; count of bases not matched to a gene: 8. The CDR3 spans 15 residues. Looked up from germline, CDR1 is SGHNT and CDR2 is YENEEA.

V gene TRBV28 combines with J gene TRBJ2-7; 10 bases fit TRBD2. Trimming at V came to 5 bases and at J to 2 bases, leaving 3 bases not matched to a gene. The germline V gene encodes CDR1 MDHEN and CDR2 SYDVKM. The CDR3 is made up of 14 amino acids. The CDR3 nucleotides read TGTGCCAGCAGTGGACTAGCGGAAACCTACGAGCAGTACTTC. Amino acid sequence: CASSGLAETYEQYF.

This clonotype has a handful of counts. The chain employs TRBV9 and TRBJ2-3, with no clear D. The CDR3 has 13 residues. Germline values: CDR1 SGDLS, CDR2 YYNGEE. V lost 4 bases, J lost 3 bases, and 9 bases lay in between. The CDR3 sequence: CASSQVGTDTQYF. CDR3 nucleotides: TGTGCCAGCAGCCAGGTGGGGACAGATACGCAGTATTTT.

The CDR3 spells CASATSGRAGTTGELFF. The CDR3 coding sequence is TGCGCCAGCGCGACTAGCGGGAGGGCGGGTACCACCGGGGAGCTGTTTTTT. The chain is built from TRBV5-1 and TRBJ2-2; 14 nucleotides agree with TRBD2. In germline, CDR1 is SGHRS, CDR2 YFSETQ. Trimming cost V 7 bases and J 4 bases; bases outside gene matches: 9. The CDR3 covers 17 residues.

Regarding this clonotype: At one end the junction does not follow the germline gene, possibly because of a read error. The DNA of the CDR3 is TGTGCCAGCAGTACCACCGGGACTAGCGGGAGTACCTATGATCAGTTCTTC. Its translation is CASSTTGTSGSTYDQFF. This chain links TRBV6-1 with TRBJ2-1; 14 bases are shared with TRBD2. The CDR3 is 17 residues long. Germline V gene sequence: CDR1 MNHNS, CDR2 SASEGT.

This clonotype appeared a few times. A clone one base away is much larger, so this may be a read error. The chain uses TRBV12-3 or TRBV12-4 and TRBJ1-1; D gene unclear. V was clipped by 4 bases and J by 6 bases, with 15 bases between them. The CDR3 runs 14 residues. The CDR3 sequence is CASSSSRVLAEAFF. The CDR3 nucleotides are TGTGCCAGCAGTTCGTCCCGGGTGTTGGCTGAAGCTTTCTTT.

V is TRBV6-5 and J is TRBJ1-2; tentative D call: TRBD1 (5 bases). Germline V gene lookup returns CDR1 MNHEY and CDR2 SVGAGI. Trimming shortened V by 0 bases and J by 5 bases, and 13 bases separated the two germline ends. The CDR3 runs to 15 residues. The CDR3 region is CASSYSTGFSYGYTF. CDR3 sequence (DNA): TGTGCCAGCAGTTACTCTACAGGTTTTAGTTATGGCTACACCTTC.

The chain joins TRBV10-2 to TRBJ1-5; TRBD1 matches 7 bases. V was clipped by 6 bases and J by 5 bases; unmatched bases: 13. This CDR3 has 16 residues. Germline CDR1 is WSHSY and CDR2 is SAAADI. The CDR3 DNA follows: TGCGCCAGCAGCCTCTCACAGGGGAGATTGGATCAGCCCCAGCATTTT. Its translation is CASSLSQGRLDQPQHF.

The J gene is TRBJ2-3, the V gene TRBV3-1; D ambiguous. There are 13 residues in the CDR3. V lost 3 bases, J lost 4 bases, and 8 bases lay in between. In germline, CDR1 is LGHDT, CDR2 YNNKEL (reference sequence). The chain's CDR3 is CASSHCLPDTQYF. The CDR3, as DNA: TGTGCCAGCAGCCACTGCCTGCCAGATACGCAGTATTTT.

This clonotype was recorded at least ten times. V is TRBV20-1 and J is TRBJ1-6; D uncertain. Germline CDR1 is DFQATT and CDR2 is SNEGSKA (reference sequence). V lost 0 bases to trimming and J lost 6 bases, with 9 bases between them. The CDR3 is made up of 14 amino acids. This CDR3 reads CSARETASNSPLHF. The DNA for the CDR3 is TGCAGTGCTAGAGAAACAGCCTCTAATTCACCCCTCCACTTT.

As to this clonotype: The junction shows a germline mismatch at one end, possibly a read error. The rearrangement links TRBV6-2 or TRBV6-3 to TRBJ2-7; 11 positions agree with TRBD1. This CDR3 contains 16 residues. Germline V gene lookup returns CDR1 MNHEY and CDR2 SVGEGT. CDR3 sequence reads: CATSSRRTGGSYDQYF. The CDR3 DNA is TGTGCCACCAGTTCCCGGAGGACAGGGGGCTCCTACGATCAGTACTTC.

This clonotype was observed many times. V and J are TRBV12-3 or TRBV12-4 and TRBJ1-3; D is undetermined. Trimming shortened V by 6 bases and J by 4 bases, and 7 bases separated the two germline ends. The CDR3 loop spans 12 amino acids. The CDR3 DNA reads as TGTGCCAGCAGACTGACAGGAAACACCATATATTTT. Its protein is CASRLTGNTIYF.